A single sample is the source of the 7 T cell receptor beta chains below, sequenced in a study of T-cell memory formation after mild COVID-19. From the 5' RACE reads, TCRdb called clonotypes with MiXCR, one entry per CDR3 protein. The sample shows about 500,000 distinct CDR3 sequences, roughly 21% of them seen only once. The sample was PBMCs or a T cell subset sorted from them (not recorded which). These receptors were collected from an adult woman who had mild COVID-19 (a few samples of this study predate the infection). Cell type and time point are not known.

This clonotype showed up many times. This chain connects TRBV7-6 to TRBJ2-3; possibly TRBD2 for D (6 bases). V lost 2 bases, J lost 3 bases, and 12 bases lay in between. The germline V gene has CDR1 SGHVS and CDR2 FNYEAQ. This CDR3 region has 15 residues. CDR3 loop: CASSLSGGTTDTQYF. CDR3 coding DNA: TGTGCCAGCAGCTTAAGTGGCGGGACTACAGATACGCAGTATTTT.

At least ten counts were recorded for this clonotype. The CDR3 DNA is TGCGCCAGCAGCTTGGATCCGAATCAGCCCCAGCATTTT. Amino acid sequence: CASSLDPNQPQHF. The chain uses TRBV5-1 and TRBJ1-5; no reliable D call. This CDR3 has 13 amino acids. The V gene's germline CDR1 is SGHRS and CDR2 YFSETQ. Trimming took 0 bases from V and 4 from J, leaving 5 bases between them.

This clonotype was seen more than once but under ten times. The chain employs TRBV18 and TRBJ2-5, with D unclear. The CDR3 is 11 residues long. In germline, CDR1 is KGHSH, CDR2 LQKENI. Trimming took off 8 bases at V and 5 bases at J, with 9 bases between the two ends. The DNA of the CDR3 is TGTGCCAGCCGCGCCACGGAGACCCAGTACTTC. The encoded protein is CASRATETQYF.

The chain uses TRBV20-1 and TRBJ2-1; unclear D gene. V was clipped by 0 bases and J by 7 bases, with 19 bases between them. The CDR3 runs 16 residues. Germline V CDR1 and CDR2: DFQATT, SNEGSKA (reference sequence). The CDR3 is CSARDQPEPVGNEQFF. For the CDR3, the DNA is TGCAGTGCTAGAGATCAACCAGAGCCGGTTGGGAATGAGCAGTTCTTC.

This clonotype came up a few times. V and J are TRBV2 and TRBJ2-2; TRBD2 aligns across 7 bases. V lost 6 bases and J lost 3; bases outside the gene matches: 4. Germline CDR1 reads SNHLY; CDR2 reads FYNNEI. The CDR3 contains 14 residues. CDR3 nucleotides: TGTGCCAGCAGCAAGCGGGGACACACCGGGGAGCTGTTTTTT. Its translation is CASSKRGHTGELFF.

This clonotype has only a few counts. The CDR3 protein is CSVGGSFGANVLTF. As DNA, the CDR3 is TGCAGCGTTGGGGGCAGCTTTGGGGCCAACGTCCTGACTTTC. V gene TRBV29-1 combines with J gene TRBJ2-6; D might be TRBD1 (5 bases). V lost 4 bases, J lost 3 bases, and 10 bases lay in between. CDR1 SQVTM and CDR2 ANQGSEA come from the germline V gene. The CDR3 is 14 residues long.

This clonotype was counted a few times. V usage is TRBV9 and J usage is TRBJ2-7; a possible D gene is TRBD2 (6 bases). The V gene's germline CDR1 is SGDLS and CDR2 YYNGEE. V was clipped by 2 bases and J by 5 bases, with 20 bases between them. This CDR3 spans 16 amino acids. CDR3 amino acids: CASSVSSATRVHEQYF. The CDR3 coding sequence is TGTGCCAGCAGCGTGTCCTCCGCGACTAGAGTCCACGAGCAGTACTTC.